A single sample gave rise to the 12 T cell receptor beta chains below, sequenced in a study of OX40 agonist ivuxolimab in advanced cancers. The method was immunoSEQ multiplex PCR; TCRdb's version includes in-frame clones alone and lacks a portion of them. The sample yields 40,000 to 45,000 clones, around 87% seen once. The sequencing used CD4+ or CD8+ T cells sorted from blood, collected in a trial of the OX40 agonist ivuxolimab. These TCRs come from an adult with an advanced solid tumor such as melanoma, head and neck, liver or kidney cancer.

V is TRBV4-1 and J is TRBJ2-2, with 7 bases aligning to TRBD2. Losses at the gene ends were 4 bases for V and 0 bases for J; bases not matched to a gene: 11. Germline assignment: CDR1 MGHRA and CDR2 YSYEKL. The CDR3 has 18 residues. CDR3 protein: CASSPEPTSVSNTGELFF. Written as DNA, the CDR3 is TGCGCCAGCAGCCCAGAGCCCACTAGCGTTTCGAACACCGGGGAGCTGTTTTTT.

The chain employs TRBV29-1 and TRBJ2-2, with 11 nucleotides matching TRBD2. Germline V gene data show CDR1 as SQVTM and CDR2 as ANQGSEA. The CDR3 contains 16 residues. J lost 6 bases, V lost 7 bases, and 13 bases had no gene match. The CDR3 sequence is CSGQRTSGGAPGELFF. The CDR3 nucleotides are TGCAGCGGGCAGAGAACTAGCGGGGGAGCCCCCGGGGAGCTGTTTTTT.

This rearrangement joins TRBV18 to TRBJ2-5, with a tentative D call TRBD1 (5 bases). V lost 4 bases and J 2 bases, leaving 14 bases between the germline ends. The germline V gene has CDR1 KGHSH and CDR2 LQKENI. The CDR3 consists of 15 residues. The CDR3 loop is CASSLKRQMQETQYF. CDR3 DNA: TGTGCCAGCTCACTTAAAAGACAGATGCAAGAGACCCAGTACTTC.

J is TRBJ1-3 and V is TRBV6-5; D gene unclear. The CDR3 runs to 15 residues. Germline CDR1 MNHEY, CDR2 SVGAGI. V was trimmed by 2 bases and J by 0 bases, leaving 8 bases between them. The chain's CDR3 is CASSYSFYSGNTIYF. For the CDR3, the DNA is TGTGCCAGCAGTTACAGCTTCTACTCTGGAAACACCATATATTTT.

The chain has TRBV7-2 and TRBJ2-3, with 11 bases fitting TRBD2. The CDR3 totals 18 residues. CDR1 and CDR2 (germline): SGHTA, FQGNSA. V dropped 1 base and J dropped 4; count of bases not matched to a gene: 10. CDR3: CASSLVVSGGEFADTQYF. As DNA, the CDR3 is TGTGCCAGCAGCTTAGTGGTTAGCGGGGGGGAATTCGCAGATACGCAGTATTTT.

V gene TRBV5-1 combines with J gene TRBJ1-1; D uncertain. The V and J ends lost 0 bases and 10 bases respectively, with 25 bases between them. Germline V CDR1 and CDR2: SGHRS, YFSETQ. This CDR3 has 17 amino acids. CDR3 in amino acids: CASSLAGPREGSALAFF. CDR3 coding DNA: TGCGCCAGCAGCTTGGCCGGTCCTCGGGAAGGTTCGGCTCTAGCTTTCTTT. Full variable domain (outside the CDR3, taken from reference TRBV5-1 and TRBJ1-1): KAGVTQTPRYLIKTRGQQVTLSCSPISGHRSVSWYQQTPGQGLQFLFEYFSETQRNKGNFPGRFSGRQFSNSRSEMNVSTLELGDSALYLCASSLAGPREGSALAFFGQGTRLTVV.

The rearrangement joins TRBV5-1 to TRBJ2-3; 13 nucleotides agree with TRBD2. Germline-derived CDR1 and CDR2 are SGHRS and YFSETQ. CDR3 length: 17 residues. Trimming at V came to 4 bases and at J to 3 bases, leaving 8 bases not matched to a gene. The CDR3 loop reads CASSIWTSGSGTDTQYF. CDR3 DNA: TGCGCCAGCAGCATCTGGACTAGCGGGAGTGGGACAGATACGCAGTATTTT. Looking up the rest from reference TRBV5-1 and TRBJ2-3 gives the full variable domain: KAGVTQTPRYLIKTRGQQVTLSCSPISGHRSVSWYQQTPGQGLQFLFEYFSETQRNKGNFPGRFSGRQFSNSRSEMNVSTLELGDSALYLCASSIWTSGSGTDTQYFGPGTRLTVL.

This clone was observed a few times. This chain links TRBV11-3 with TRBJ2-5; D perhaps matches TRBD2 (6 bases). Deletions cut 5 bases from V and 5 bases from J, with 12 bases between. Germline assignment: CDR1 SGHNT and CDR2 YENEEA. The length of the CDR3 is 13 residues. The CDR3 region has the DNA TGTGCCAGCAGCCCCGGGGGTGGGGAGACCCAGTACTTC. This translates into CASSPGGGETQYF.

This sequence joins TRBV7-6 and TRBJ2-7, with D possibly TRBD1 on 5 matching bases. From germline, CDR1 is SGHVS and CDR2 FNYEAQ. The CDR3 has 14 amino acids. Deletions cut 1 base from V and 0 bases from J, with 7 bases between. CDR3 sequence: CASSLDQGSYEQYF. Written as DNA, the CDR3 is TGTGCCAGCAGCTTAGATCAGGGCTCCTACGAGCAGTACTTC.

The chain has TRBV11-2 and TRBJ2-7; 8 nucleotides align to TRBD1. CDR3 size: 15 residues. Germline V CDR1 and CDR2: SGHAT, FQNNGV. V was clipped by 4 bases and J by 3 bases; unmatched bases: 8. The CDR3 nucleotides read TGTGCCAGCAGCTCCGGACAGGGAGGAAACTACGAGCAGTACTTC. Protein: CASSSGQGGNYEQYF.

The chain has TRBV28 and TRBJ2-3, with D perhaps being TRBD1 or TRBD2 (6 bases each). Trimming left V 5 bases short and J 2 bases short, with 17 bases between. In germline, CDR1 is MDHEN, CDR2 SYDVKM. The CDR3 has 16 residues. This chain's CDR3 is CASSPILEGDTDTQYF. DNA for the CDR3: TGTGCCAGCAGTCCGATTTTGGAGGGGGACACAGATACGCAGTATTTT.

The chain is built from TRBV7-6 and TRBJ2-5, with TRBD2 matching 14 bases. After removal of 3 bases from V and 4 bases from J, the junction contained 1 base not matched to a gene. The CDR3 runs 15 residues. Germline lookup yields CDR1 SGHVS and CDR2 FNYEAQ. The CDR3, as DNA: TGTGCCAGCAGCTTGGGACTAGCGGGAGTAGAGACCCAGTACTTC. Its translation is CASSLGLAGVETQYF.